This T cell receptor (beta chain) emerged from a study of blood T cell repertoires in COVID-19. This table comes from immunoSEQ multiplex PCR, and its TCRdb copy is limited to in-frame clones, with some not included. This table has some 170,000 clones, roughly 80% appearing once. The V gene's germline CDR1 is LGHDT and CDR2 YNNKEL (reference sequence). CDR3 length: 16 amino acids. The V and J ends lost 0 bases and 4 bases respectively, with 13 bases between them. Sequencing was done on a sample of peripheral blood. The clonotype was recovered from a woman between 70 and 85 years old with acute or convalescent COVID-19. The chain has TRBV3-1 (or the pseudogene TRBV3-2) and TRBJ1-5; D is undetermined. CDR3 sequence: CASSQDNPGCNQPQHF. In DNA, the CDR3 is TGTGCCAGCAGCCAAGATAACCCGGGATGTAATCAGCCCCAGCATTTT.